Listed below are T cell receptor beta chains from one sample, sequenced in a study of T cell responses to AZD1222 COVID-19 vaccine. Data came from immunoSEQ multiplex PCR; TCRdb stores just in-frame clones and leaves some out. The sample yields approximately 100,000 clones, 90% seen once. Sequencing was performed on peripheral blood, taken on day 0 of AZD1222 vaccination. The receptors shown here come from an adult in good health. Each CDR3 is given with its conserved first and last residue. D genes are given only for firm matches. Not every row has a clone size; where given, it reads once, few, many or a size class.

j_call d_call v_call clone_size cdr3_nt cdr3_aa
TRBJ1-2 TRBD1 TRBV16 few TGTGCCAGCAGCCGCACCCCGGGACAGGAGCCTTACTATGGCTACACCTTC CASSRTPGQEPYYGYTF
TRBJ1-1 NA TRBV5-5 NA TGTGCCAGCAGCTTCGGGACACCCCCTCCGGTGAACACTGAAGCTTTCTTT CASSFGTPPPVNTEAFF
TRBJ1-5 NA TRBV3-1/TRBV3-2 NA TGTGCCAGCAGTCTTGACAGCGTCAATCAGCCCCAGCATTTT CASSLDSVNQPQHF
TRBJ1-1 TRBD1 TRBV7-9 NA TGTGCCAGCAGCTGGGGACAGGGAGTGTCGAACACTGAAGCTTTCTTT CASSWGQGVSNTEAFF
TRBJ2-1 NA TRBV5-1 NA TGCGCCAGCAGCGCCCAGGAGGGGGGGCCTGGGAATGAGCAGTTCTTC CASSAQEGGPGNEQFF
TRBJ1-5 NA TRBV19 NA TGTGCCAGTAGTATTGTGGGGGATCAAAATCAGCCCCAGCATTTT CASSIVGDQNQPQHF
TRBJ1-1 NA TRBV30 NA TGTGCCTGGAGTAAGGGGGGACGCGCTGAAGCTTTCTTT CAWSKGGRAEAFF
TRBJ1-4 NA TRBV10-1 NA TGCGCCAGCAGTGAGTTGAGGACGGGCGAAAAACTGTTTTTT CASSELRTGEKLFF
TRBJ2-7 TRBD1 TRBV27 NA TGTGCCAGCAGTTTGACACAACGAGGACAGGGTTCTTACGAGCAGTACTTC CASSLTQRGQGSYEQYF
TRBJ2-5 TRBD1 TRBV5-4 NA TGTGCCAGCAGTCCCTTAGGCGGACAGGTTCAAGAGACCCAGTACTTC CASSPLGGQVQETQYF
TRBJ1-1 NA TRBV28 NA TGTGCCAGCAGTTCCCCCGCGAGGGGAGGGAACACTGAAGCTTTCTTT CASSSPARGGNTEAFF
TRBJ2-7 NA TRBV11-2 NA TGTGCCAGCAGCTTAATCGATGACAGTTCCTACGAGCAGTACTTC CASSLIDDSSYEQYF
TRBJ1-1 TRBD1 TRBV2 NA TGTGCCAGCAGTGAAGGGATAACAGGGGACACTGAAGCTTTCTTT CASSEGITGDTEAFF
TRBJ1-1 NA TRBV7-3 NA TGTGCCAGCAGCTTAAAGGTTCTGTGGGGGCTTACTCGTGAAGCTTTCTTT CASSLKVLWGLTREAFF
TRBJ1-1 NA TRBV18 NA TGTGCCAGCTCACAAACAGGAACCGCCATGAACACTGAAGCTTTCTTT CASSQTGTAMNTEAFF
TRBJ1-5 NA TRBV11-2 few TGTGCCAGCAGTCTCGGGAGCGGCAATCAGCCCCAGCATTTT CASSLGSGNQPQHF
TRBJ2-1 TRBD1 TRBV11-3 NA TGTGCCAGCAGCTCCGGGACAGGGGGTTGTCCGTTCTTC CASSSGTGGCPFF
TRBJ2-5 NA TRBV7-6 NA TGTGCCAGCAGCTTAGTCCTCCCGAGGCGGGGAAAAGAGACCCAGTACTTC CASSLVLPRRGKETQYF
TRBJ2-1 TRBD2 TRBV7-6 NA TGTGCCAGCAGCTTACTCAATAGCGGGGATGAGCAGTTCTTC CASSLLNSGDEQFF
TRBJ1-2 NA TRBV3-1/TRBV3-2 NA TGTGCCAGCAGCCAAGATCTGGTGGGCGTTTATTGGGGCTACACCTTC CASSQDLVGVYWGYTF
TRBJ2-3 NA TRBV19 NA TGTGCCAGTAGCCGAAGCTTAATAGATACGCAGTATTTT CASSRSLIDTQYF
TRBJ2-7 TRBD1 TRBV15 NA TGTGCCACCAGCAGGGACAGGGGGACCCGCGAGCAGTACTTC CATSRDRGTREQYF
TRBJ2-1 TRBD2 TRBV9 NA TGTGCCAGCAGCGTAGATGCTAGCGGGGCCTTAGGGGGCAATGAGCAGTTCTTC CASSVDASGALGGNEQFF
TRBJ2-1 NA TRBV2 NA TGTGCCAGCAGTGCCAGGGGCCTTGTGTATGAGCAGTTCTTC CASSARGLVYEQFF
TRBJ1-1 NA TRBV11-2 NA TGTGCCAGCAGCTTGGATCCGGCGAACACTGAAGCTTTCTTT CASSLDPANTEAFF
TRBJ1-4 NA TRBV11-2 NA TGTGCCAGCAGCTTTGGCCTCGAGGATGAAAAACTGTTTTTT CASSFGLEDEKLFF
TRBJ2-7 TRBD1 TRBV7-9 few TGTGCCAGCAGCTTAGCGCTGGGGACAGAGAAGCAGTACTTC CASSLALGTEKQYF
TRBJ2-1 TRBD1 TRBV27 NA TGTGCCAGCAGGGCACGACAGGGTGCGGGTGAGCAGTTCTTC CASRARQGAGEQFF
TRBJ1-3 NA TRBV10-3 NA TGTGCCATCAAGGGCTCTGGAAACACCATATATTTT CAIKGSGNTIYF
TRBJ1-1 NA TRBV19 NA TGTGCCAGTGGCTTTGGGGTTGAAGCTTTCTTT CASGFGVEAFF
TRBJ2-3 NA TRBV2 NA TGTGCCAGCAGTGTTGTGGGAGCCACAGATACGCAGTATTTT CASSVVGATDTQYF
TRBJ1-1 TRBD1 TRBV14 NA TGTGCCAGCAGGGGACAGGTCACTGAAGCTTTCTTT CASRGQVTEAFF
TRBJ2-3 TRBD2 TRBV19 NA TGTGCCAGTAGTATGAGAACCCATAGCGGGGGGAGCACAGATACGCAGTATTTT CASSMRTHSGGSTDTQYF
TRBJ1-5 TRBD1 TRBV19 NA TGTGCCAGTAGTGAACAGGGGGCTCACAATCAGCCCCAGCATTTT CASSEQGAHNQPQHF
TRBJ1-2 NA TRBV5-4 NA TGTGCCAGCAGCTTAGACGGATATGGCTACACCTTC CASSLDGYGYTF
TRBJ1-1 NA TRBV5-6 NA TGTGCCAGCAGCTACGGACGGACGAACACTGAAGCTTTCTTT CASSYGRTNTEAFF
TRBJ2-2 TRBD1 TRBV6-5 NA TGTGCGATCCGGGACAGGGAAGCCGGGGAGCTGTTTTTT CAIRDREAGELFF
TRBJ1-2 TRBD1 TRBV5-4 NA TGTGCCAGCAGCTTGCCAGGGGGGGCGGCGGGCTACACCTTC CASSLPGGAAGYTF
TRBJ1-1 NA TRBV15 NA TGTGCCACCACCGGACGGATGAACACTGAAGCTTTCTTT CATTGRMNTEAFF